The 10 T cell receptor beta chains below all came from one sample that was sequenced in a study of cytomegalovirus exposure and HLA in healthy donors. Primers: 60 Vbeta forward and 13 Jbeta reverse. The protocol was immunoSEQ multiplex PCR, while the TCRdb copy is restricted to in-frame clones and leaves out a portion. The profile shows about 190,000 clones, 60% to 80% of them singletons. Sequenced sample: PBMCs. These receptors came from a woman between 25 and 40 years old in good health and CMV-seropositive.

The chain has TRBV5-1 and TRBJ2-1; TRBD2 aligns across 7 bases. V shed 4 bases, J shed 4 bases, and the junction held 8 bases outside the gene matches. Germline CDR1 reads SGHRS; CDR2 reads YFSETQ. The CDR3 length is 15 residues. Here the CDR3 DNA reads TGCGCCAGCAGCCTATCGACTAGCAGTTACAATGAGCAGTTCTTC. Translated, it gives CASSLSTSSYNEQFF.

The V and J genes are TRBV19 and TRBJ1-2; D gene ambiguous. This CDR3 has 14 amino acids. From germline, CDR1 is LNHDA and CDR2 SQIVND (reference sequence). V dropped 3 bases and J dropped 4 bases, with 12 bases sitting between them. CDR3 region: CASSINSGVYGYTF. CDR3 nucleotide sequence: TGTGCCAGTAGTATTAATTCGGGAGTCTATGGCTACACCTTC.

Turning to this clone: At the DNA level, this CDR3 is encoded by other sequences in the same sample as well. The rearrangement links TRBV18 to TRBJ1-1, with no clear D. The CDR3 totals 13 residues. With 2 bases removed from V and 1 base from J, the gap between germline ends came to 5 bases. CDR1 KGHSH and CDR2 LQKENI come from the germline V gene. CDR3 in DNA: TGTGCCAGCTCACCAGCAGGGAACACTGAAGCTTTCTTT. Translated, it gives CASSPAGNTEAFF.

This chain joins TRBV12-5 and TRBJ1-2, with D possibly TRBD1 on 5 matching bases. V was pared by 2 bases and J by 5 bases, with 9 bases between. This CDR3 is built from 13 residues. Germline V lookup: CDR1 LGHNT, CDR2 FRNRAP. DNA of the CDR3: TGTGCTAGTGGTTTGAGTGGGGGGTATGGCTACACCTTC. It is translated as CASGLSGGYGYTF.

The chain employs TRBV30 and TRBJ1-2; a possible D gene is TRBD1 (6 bases). The germline V gene has CDR1 GTSNPN and CDR2 SVGIG (reference sequence). Trimming cost V 0 bases and J 0 bases, with 11 bases left between them. The CDR3 covers 15 residues. CDR3 amino acids: CAWSVLAGANYGYTF. CDR3 in DNA: TGTGCCTGGAGTGTACTCGCAGGGGCTAACTATGGCTACACCTTC.

The chain couples TRBV28 to TRBJ1-6, with a possible D match to TRBD1 (5 bases). This CDR3 comprises 16 residues. Germline CDR1 reads MDHEN; CDR2 reads SYDVKM. The V and J ends lost 8 bases and 0 bases respectively, with 14 bases between them. CDR3 sequence reads: CASRGGTISYNSPLHF. DNA for the CDR3: TGTGCCAGCCGGGGAGGGACTATCTCCTATAATTCACCCCTCCACTTT.

Points on this clone: One end of the junction is discordant with germline, which a read error may explain. The gene calls are TRBV2 and TRBJ2-2; 8 bases are a match to TRBD1. This CDR3 is built from 16 residues. Germline lookup yields CDR1 SNHLY and CDR2 FYNNEI. The CDR3 DNA sequence: TGTGCCAGCAGGGAAGACAGGGGAGGGAACACCGGGGAGCTGTTTTTT. Translated, it gives CASREDRGGNTGELFF.

This clone appeared a few times. The chain couples TRBV2 to TRBJ2-5; 7 nucleotides align to TRBD1. The CDR3 extends over 16 amino acids. CDR1 is SNHLY, CDR2 FYNNEI, per germline. V dropped 6 bases and J dropped 2; count of bases not matched to a gene: 12. The CDR3 reads CASRPTGTAPQETQYF. As DNA, the CDR3 is TGTGCCAGCAGGCCAACAGGGACAGCTCCACAAGAGACCCAGTACTTC.

This clone was found a few times. The DNA of the CDR3 is TGTGCCATCAGTGAGGGCGGCGAGGGCAATCAGCCCCAGCATTTT. It encodes CAISEGGEGNQPQHF. The J gene is TRBJ1-5, the V gene TRBV10-3, with D hard to call. Trimming removed 2 bases at V and 2 bases at J, with 10 bases between. The germline gives CDR1 ENHRY, CDR2 SYGVKD. The CDR3 extends over 15 amino acids.

The chain couples TRBV4-1 to TRBJ2-7; 12 bases align to TRBD2. Trimming cost V 4 bases and J 4 bases; bases outside gene matches: 14. The CDR3 length is 18 residues. Germline V gives CDR1 MGHRA, CDR2 YSYEKL. The chain's CDR3 is CASSLRTSGTGGVYEQYF. In nucleotides, the CDR3 is TGCGCCAGCAGCCTTAGGACTAGCGGGACGGGGGGAGTGTACGAGCAGTACTTC.